These 15 T cell receptor beta chains share one sample of origin, sequenced in a study of T cell repertoires in cytomegalovirus infection. Their specific antigens are unknown. From the reads, TCRdb called clonotypes with MiXCR, one entry per CDR3 protein. Here the sample spans around 77,000 distinct CDR3 sequences, approximately 22% being singletons. Sequenced material: CD8+ T cells from cultured PBMCs, taken from culture after CMV antigen stimulation. The receptors come from a human donor in good health (CMV status not recorded). Some clones in this sample may be carry-over from other donors' samples.

V gene TRBV7-6 combines with J gene TRBJ1-2, with 9 bases lining up with TRBD1. This CDR3 is 13 amino acids long. Trimming at V came to 5 bases and at J to 7 bases, leaving 5 bases not matched to a gene. Germline V gene sequence: CDR1 SGHVS, CDR2 FNYEAQ. The CDR3, as DNA: TGTGCCAGCAGCAAAGGACAGGGGACTGGCTACACCTTC. Protein: CASSKGQGTGYTF.

DNA of the CDR3: TGTGCCAGCAGTTCTCGGGACACTTCCTACGAGCAGTACTTC. This translates into CASSSRDTSYEQYF. The V and J genes are TRBV7-2 and TRBJ2-7; possibly TRBD1 for D (6 bases). The CDR3 runs 14 residues. Germline lookup yields CDR1 SGHTA and CDR2 FQGNSA. V was clipped by 6 bases and J by 1 base, with 13 bases between them.

This chain connects TRBV25-1 to TRBJ1-1; weak D call: TRBD1 (5 bases). Germline CDR1 reads MGHDK; CDR2 reads SYGVNS. CDR3 size: 13 residues. Trimming shortened V by 4 bases and J by 3 bases, and 9 bases separated the two germline ends. In nucleotides, the CDR3 is TGTGCCAGCAGTGGGGCAGGGTACACTGAAGCTTTCTTT. Protein product: CASSGAGYTEAFF.

V is TRBV7-8 and J is TRBJ2-2; 10 nucleotides align to TRBD2. Germline trimming cut 11 bases from V and 8 bases from J; bases unmatched to any gene: 11. The CDR3 runs to 14 residues. Germline V gene sequence: CDR1 SGHVS, CDR2 FQNEAQ. CDR3 residues: CAGLGTSATGELFF. The DNA of the CDR3 is TGTGCCGGGCTCGGGACTAGCGCAACAGGGGAGCTGTTTTTT.

The chain has TRBV7-2 and TRBJ2-3, with no clear D. Trimming took off 5 bases at V and 4 bases at J, with 10 bases between the two ends. CDR1 and CDR2 from the germline V gene are SGHTA and FQGNSA. This CDR3 spans 13 amino acids. CDR3 sequence: CASSDSSPDTQYF. The CDR3 nucleotides are TGTGCCAGCAGCGACTCCTCGCCAGATACGCAGTATTTT.

The count of this clonotype is one. The chain uses TRBV7-9 and TRBJ1-1, with unresolved D. Trimming stripped 6 bases from V and 1 base from J, with 12 bases between. This CDR3 has 14 amino acids. The V gene's germline CDR1 is SEHNR and CDR2 FQNEAQ (reference sequence). This chain's CDR3 is CASSGMLKNTEAFF. The CDR3 nucleotides read TGTGCCAGCAGTGGGATGCTCAAGAACACTGAAGCTTTCTTT.

This clonotype turned up a few times. The V gene is TRBV11-2, the J gene TRBJ1-1, with D hard to call. Trimming removed 2 bases at V and 8 bases at J, with 6 bases between. CDR1 is SGHAT and CDR2 is FQNNGV in the germline V gene. CDR3 size: 11 residues. In DNA form, the CDR3 reads TGTGCCAGCAGCTTACAAGGGGAAGCTTTCTTT. It encodes CASSLQGEAFF.

This clonotype was counted between two and nine times. The genes are TRBV4-1 and TRBJ2-5, with TRBD1 matching 8 bases. This CDR3 has 16 residues. V was pared by 4 bases and J by 0 bases, with 7 bases of the junction left unmatched. Germline CDR1 MGHRA, CDR2 YSYEKL. Written as DNA, the CDR3 is TGCGCCAGCAGCCCTACGGGACAGGAGAACCAAGAGACCCAGTACTTC. Protein: CASSPTGQENQETQYF.

This clonotype has only a few counts. The rearrangement links TRBV7-2 to TRBJ1-6; D remains ambiguous. This CDR3 spans 16 amino acids. Germline V gene sequence: CDR1 SGHTA, CDR2 FQGNSA. V dropped 2 bases and J dropped 0 bases, with 8 bases sitting between them. The CDR3 protein is CASSLQGRSYNSPLHF. DNA for the CDR3: TGTGCCAGCAGCTTACAAGGCCGCTCCTATAATTCACCCCTCCACTTT.

Many counts were recorded for this clonotype. The rearrangement joins TRBV7-9 to TRBJ2-3; TRBD2 aligns across 14 bases. Germline trimming cut 4 bases from V and 6 bases from J; bases unmatched to any gene: 6. CDR3 size: 16 residues. CDR1 is SEHNR, CDR2 FQNEAQ, per germline (reference sequence). CDR3 bases: TGTGCCAGCAGCTCCCCGACTAGCGGGGGGGTGGATACGCAGTATTTT. Protein sequence: CASSSPTSGGVDTQYF.

V gene TRBV18 combines with J gene TRBJ1-1, with a weak D call TRBD1 (6 bases). Trimming removed 2 bases from V and 2 bases from J, with 9 bases in between. Germline loops: CDR1 KGHSH, CDR2 LQKENI. This CDR3 has 14 residues. Here the CDR3 DNA reads TGTGCCAGCTCACCAGGACAGTTCAACACTGAAGCTTTCTTT. Translated, it gives CASSPGQFNTEAFF.

This clonotype has only a few counts. This chain joins TRBV27 and TRBJ1-1; 10 positions agree with TRBD1. This CDR3 contains 14 residues. Trimming cost V 5 bases and J 6 bases; bases outside gene matches: 6. Germline V gene sequence: CDR1 MNHEY, CDR2 SMNVEV (reference sequence). The CDR3 is CASSAGQGSAEAFF. In nucleotides, the CDR3 is TGTGCCAGCAGTGCGGGACAGGGGAGCGCTGAAGCTTTCTTT.

The chain links TRBV7-2 to TRBJ2-7, with TRBD1 as a possible D gene (5 bases). From germline, CDR1 is SGHTA and CDR2 FQGNSA. The ends were cut back, 4 bases at V and 2 bases at J, with 12 bases in the middle. The CDR3 loop spans 14 amino acids. The CDR3 loop reads CASSYSTGTYEQYF. CDR3 in DNA: TGTGCCAGCAGCTATTCCACAGGCACCTACGAGCAGTACTTC.

This clonotype was counted a few times. This chain connects TRBV6-6 to TRBJ2-7; 10 bases map to TRBD1. Germline CDR1 and CDR2: MNHNY and SVGAGI (reference sequence). Trimming took 6 bases from V and 3 from J; bases not matched to a gene: 11. The CDR3 has 16 residues. As DNA, the CDR3 is TGTGCCAGCAGCTTAAGCCCGGGACAGGGGAACTACGAGCAGTACTTC. This encodes CASSLSPGQGNYEQYF.

This clonotype has only a few counts. The V call is TRBV6-8, the J call TRBJ2-7; D assignment may be TRBD1 or TRBD2 (5 bases each). Trimming stripped 6 bases from V and 3 bases from J, with 15 bases between. CDR3 length: 14 amino acids. CDR1 and CDR2 from the germline V gene are MNHGY and SAAAGT. CDR3 in amino acids: CASSFFGTHYEQYF. The CDR3 DNA follows: TGTGCCAGCAGCTTTTTTGGGACCCACTACGAGCAGTACTTC.